The 32 T cell receptor beta chains listed next were all sequenced from one sample in a study of T cell repertoires in aging, cancer and after chemotherapy. Amplification of TCR beta used genomic DNA extracted from peripheral blood. Rearranged V-D-J TRB sequences were amplified with a mixed TRB-A/B primer pool. TCRdb re-derived calls from the multiplex PCR reads in MiXCR, one entry per CDR3 protein. This table holds around 12,000 distinct CDR3 sequences, 35% found once. Material: blood. The receptors stem from a human donor in good health. The donor label of this sample is uncertain.

The chain links TRBV7-9 to TRBJ2-7; D is tentatively TRBD1 or TRBD2 (5 bases each). The CDR3 runs 12 residues. V dropped 9 bases and J dropped 5 bases, with 14 bases sitting between them. CDR1 is SEHNR, CDR2 FQNEAQ, per germline (reference sequence). The CDR3 DNA is TGTGCCAGTTTCCGGGACGCCCACGAGCAGTACTTC. It translates to CASFRDAHEQYF.

This chain connects TRBV11-1 to TRBJ2-3, with D perhaps TRBD1 (5 bases). This CDR3 contains 15 residues. V shed 1 base and J shed 0 bases, with 8 bases lying between them. The germline V gene encodes CDR1 SGHAT and CDR2 FQDESV (reference sequence). The CDR3 nucleotides are TGTGCCAGCAGCTTAGAGGGGTTGAGCACAGATACGCAGTATTTT. It encodes CASSLEGLSTDTQYF.

The rearrangement links TRBV24-1 to TRBJ2-1; TRBD2 matches at 14 bases. The CDR3 contains 16 residues. The germline V gene has CDR1 KGHDR and CDR2 SFDVKD. J was trimmed by 6 bases and V by 4 bases; bases with no gene match: 4. The CDR3 nucleotides read TGTGCCACCAGTGAAACCGGGACTAGCGGGAGCAATGAGCAGTTCTTC. Translation: CATSETGTSGSNEQFF.

In this sample, this clonotype turned up a few times. The V and J genes are TRBV12-3 or TRBV12-4 and TRBJ1-4; unclear D gene. V dropped 5 bases and J dropped 7 bases, with 20 bases sitting between them. CDR3 size: 16 residues. CDR3 nucleotide sequence: TGTGCCAGCAGTCGACGAGGTGGGTCGTTGTCTGAAAAACTGTTTTTT. As protein: CASSRRGGSLSEKLFF.

This clonotype occurred a few times. V usage is TRBV19 and J usage is TRBJ1-4, with D uncertain. Trimming stripped 2 bases from V and 7 bases from J, with 11 bases between. From germline, CDR1 is LNHDA and CDR2 SQIVND (reference sequence). CDR3 length: 14 residues. CDR3 bases: TGTGCCAGTAGTATAAACGCGGAGGGTGAAAAACTGTTTTTT. Protein product: CASSINAEGEKLFF.

This chain uses TRBV11-2 with TRBJ2-2, with no clear D. The germline V gene has CDR1 SGHAT and CDR2 FQNNGV. Trimming shortened V by 7 bases and J by 5 bases, and 11 bases separated the two germline ends. The CDR3 contains 13 residues. The CDR3 loop is CASTRSLTGELFF. The CDR3 bases are TGTGCCAGCACCCGGAGTTTGACCGGGGAGCTGTTTTTT.

V and J are TRBV13 and TRBJ2-3, with 11 bases fitting TRBD2. Trimming removed 3 bases from V and 2 bases from J; junction bases left unmatched: 7. Germline V gene lookup returns CDR1 PRHDT and CDR2 FYEKMQ (reference sequence). The CDR3 is 17 amino acids. As DNA, the CDR3 is TGTGCCAGCAGCTTTCATCTAGCGGGGGGTTCCACAGATACGCAGTATTTT. Translating it yields CASSFHLAGGSTDTQYF.

The J gene is TRBJ1-5, the V gene TRBV30; D not resolved. The CDR3 length is 13 residues. CDR1 GTSNPN and CDR2 SVGIG come from the germline V gene (reference sequence). V lost 1 base and J 2 bases, leaving 6 bases between the germline ends. CDR3 sequence (DNA): TGTGCCTGGAGTGGGGGAGGCAATCAGCCCCAGCATTTT. It encodes CAWSGGGNQPQHF.

This clonotype has a handful of counts. This chain uses TRBV7-6 with TRBJ2-1; D may be TRBD2 (5 bases). The length of the CDR3 is 13 residues. Germline CDR1 and CDR2: SGHVS and FNYEAQ. The CDR3 nucleotides read TGTGTCTCCGGGAACGGGCGGTGGAATGAGCAGTTCTTC. Amino acid sequence: CVSGNGRWNEQFF.

V usage is TRBV6-6 and J usage is TRBJ2-1; 10 bases map to TRBD2. Trimming removed 2 bases from V and 4 bases from J; junction bases left unmatched: 8. Germline CDR1 is MNHNY and CDR2 is SVGAGI (reference sequence). CDR3 length: 17 amino acids. The CDR3 protein is CASSYSGLAGAYNEQFF. The CDR3 nucleotides are TGTGCCAGCAGTTACAGTGGTCTAGCGGGGGCGTACAATGAGCAGTTCTTC.

This clonotype was counted between two and nine times. The chain has TRBV12-3 or TRBV12-4 and TRBJ2-1; tentative D call: TRBD2 (7 bases). The CDR3 has 11 residues. V was shortened by 5 bases and J by 13 bases, with 12 bases between the two germline ends. The CDR3 DNA sequence: TGTGCCAGCAGTCCTCGGGGGGCCCAGTTCTTC. This translates into CASSPRGAQFF.

The gene calls are TRBV27 and TRBJ1-6; D is uncertain. Trimming left V 6 bases short and J 4 bases short, with 13 bases between. Germline V lookup: CDR1 MNHEY, CDR2 SMNVEV (reference sequence). The CDR3 spans 15 residues. CDR3 residues: CASRTVERYNSPLHF. CDR3 nucleotide sequence: TGTGCCAGCAGGACGGTAGAAAGATATAATTCACCCCTCCACTTT.

This clonotype has a handful of counts. V gene TRBV29-1 combines with J gene TRBJ1-2; TRBD1 might be the D (6 bases). The V end was cut by 7 bases, the J end by 4 bases, with 13 bases between. This CDR3 is built from 12 residues. Per the germline V gene, CDR1 is SQVTM and CDR2 is ANQGSEA. The CDR3 here is CSDRTATYGYTF. CDR3 nucleotides: TGCAGCGATCGGACAGCGACCTATGGCTACACCTTC.

J is TRBJ2-5 and V is TRBV7-2; 15 bases align to TRBD2. This CDR3 is 17 amino acids long. Unmatched junction bases numbered 11, after V lost 5 bases and J lost 7 bases. Per germline, CDR1 SGHTA and CDR2 FQGNSA. DNA of the CDR3: TGTGCCAGCAGCCGCTCGGGACTAGCGGGGGGCCAGGTGACCCAGTACTTC. Protein: CASSRSGLAGGQVTQYF.

The V gene is TRBV12-3 or TRBV12-4, the J gene TRBJ2-7, with TRBD2 identical over 8 bases. The CDR3 is 16 residues long. Trimming took 6 bases from V and 1 from J; bases not matched to a gene: 11. This chain's CDR3 is CASRPARGGRSYEQYF. CDR3 in DNA: TGTGCCAGCAGGCCAGCTCGGGGGGGGAGATCCTACGAGCAGTACTTC.

The V and J genes are TRBV11-2 and TRBJ2-7; D might be TRBD2 (6 bases). Looked up from germline, CDR1 is SGHAT and CDR2 is FQNNGV. V was shortened by 8 bases and J by 3 bases, with 8 bases between the two germline ends. The CDR3 is made up of 11 amino acids. The CDR3 loop is CASAGGYEQYF. The CDR3 DNA is TGTGCCAGCGCCGGGGGCTACGAGCAGTACTTC.

The J gene is TRBJ2-3, the V gene TRBV7-9; D is perhaps TRBD2 (5 bases). This CDR3 is built from 12 residues. Germline CDR1 and CDR2: SEHNR and FQNEAQ (reference sequence). Trimming removed 8 bases at V and 2 bases at J, with 8 bases between. The CDR3 region has the DNA TGTGCCAGCGCTCGGGACACAGATACGCAGTATTTT. The encoded protein is CASARDTDTQYF.

The chain recombines TRBV18 with TRBJ2-5; D possibly matches TRBD1 or TRBD2 (7 bases each). Germline lookup yields CDR1 KGHSH and CDR2 LQKENI. The V gene lost 0 bases and the J gene lost 5 bases, with 13 bases spanning the gap. The CDR3 covers 15 residues. The CDR3 loop is CASSPPWQGGETQYF. Here the CDR3 DNA reads TGTGCCAGCTCACCACCGTGGCAGGGGGGGGAGACCCAGTACTTC.

The CDR3 nucleotides read TGTGCCAGCACCAGGGCGTTGGGCCTCAGTGAAAAACTGTTTTTT. Translating it yields CASTRALGLSEKLFF. The chain has TRBV12-3 or TRBV12-4 and TRBJ1-4, with D possibly being TRBD1 (5 bases). The CDR3 has 15 amino acids. The germline V and J ends were trimmed by 7 bases and 7 bases, with 19 bases remaining between them.

This clonotype was seen just once. This chain's CDR3 is CASSKTLWGDYEQYF. The CDR3 DNA sequence: TGTGCCAGCAGCAAAACCCTCTGGGGAGACTACGAGCAGTACTTC. The V and J genes are TRBV6-5 and TRBJ2-7; D is possibly TRBD2 (5 bases). V gave up 6 bases and J gave up 3 bases, with 18 bases separating them. The CDR3 contains 15 residues. CDR1 and CDR2 from the germline V gene are MNHEY and SVGAGI.

The CDR3 DNA reads as TGTGCCATCGGTAGGATCACAGATACGCAGTATTTT. This sequence encodes CAIGRITDTQYF. The chain joins TRBV10-3 to TRBJ2-3; D not certain. Germline CDR1 reads ENHRY; CDR2 reads SYGVKD. CDR3 length: 12 residues. Trimming shortened V by 8 bases and J by 2 bases, and 8 bases separated the two germline ends.

This clonotype appeared a few times. The V and J genes are TRBV6-5 and TRBJ2-7, with TRBD1 matching 7 bases. The CDR3 is made up of 12 amino acids. CDR1 and CDR2 from the germline V gene are MNHEY and SVGAGI. Losses at the gene ends were 7 bases for V and 3 bases for J; bases not matched to a gene: 3. The CDR3 nucleotides read TGTGCCAGCATGTACAGGGGCTACGAGCAGTACTTC. Its protein product is CASMYRGYEQYF.

This sequence joins TRBV19 and TRBJ1-5, with D possibly matching TRBD1 (5 bases). Germline CDR1 reads LNHDA; CDR2 reads SQIVND (reference sequence). Deletions cut 6 bases from V and 4 bases from J, with 13 bases between. This CDR3 spans 14 amino acids. CDR3 protein: CASRWRGPNQPQHF. Written as DNA, the CDR3 is TGTGCCAGTAGATGGCGGGGCCCAAATCAGCCCCAGCATTTT.

The chain recombines TRBV5-4 with TRBJ1-1, with no clear D. The germline V and J ends were trimmed by 0 bases and 0 bases, with 12 bases remaining between them. The CDR3 sequence is 16 residues long. Germline loops: CDR1 SGHNT, CDR2 YYREEE (reference sequence). This chain's CDR3 is CASSLGAGRMNTEAFF. The CDR3 DNA is TGTGCCAGCAGCTTGGGGGCGGGCCGGATGAACACTGAAGCTTTCTTT.

By frequency in the sample, this clonotype is medium-sized. V usage is TRBV11-3 and J usage is TRBJ2-1; D is undetermined. Trimming removed 3 bases from V and 4 bases from J, with 13 bases in between. There are 15 residues in the CDR3. The germline V gene encodes CDR1 SGHNT and CDR2 YENEEA. CDR3 amino acids: CASSLTSGGYNEQFF. The CDR3 DNA reads as TGTGCCAGCAGCTTGACAAGTGGTGGGTACAATGAGCAGTTCTTC.

By proportion, this clonotype is medium-sized. The CDR3 sequence is CASSTSGGNEQFF. The CDR3 DNA sequence: TGTGCCAGTTCGACTAGCGGAGGGAATGAGCAGTTCTTC. The rearrangement links TRBV19 to TRBJ2-1; TRBD2 agrees at 9 bases. The CDR3 has 13 residues. With 8 bases clipped from V and 7 bases from J, the junction kept 6 bases outside the gene matches. CDR1 is LNHDA and CDR2 is SQIVND in the germline V gene (reference sequence). Together with reference TRBV19 and TRBJ2-1, the CDR3 gives the full variable domain: DGGITQSPKYLFRKEGQNVTLSCEQNLNHDAMYWYRQDPGQGLRLIYYSQIVNDFQKGDIAEGYSVSREKKESFPLTVTSAQKNPTAFYLCASSTSGGNEQFFGPGTRLTVL.

This clonotype is labeled as medium-sized. This chain uses TRBV19 with TRBJ2-1; the match to TRBD1 covers 9 bases. V lost 11 bases, J lost 10 bases, and 12 bases stayed unmatched. The CDR3 covers 13 residues. Germline V gene lookup returns CDR1 LNHDA and CDR2 SQIVND (reference sequence). The CDR3 DNA sequence: TGTGCCGTCCGGGACAGGGTGGGTTGGGAGCAGTTCTTC. Encoded protein: CAVRDRVGWEQFF.

The chain couples TRBV6-6 to TRBJ1-1; perhaps TRBD1 as D (5 bases). V was pared by 6 bases and J by 11 bases, with 7 bases between. The CDR3 totals 9 residues. CDR1 and CDR2 (germline): MNHNY, SVGAGI (reference sequence). CDR3 in DNA: TGTGCCAGCAGCGGGGGGGCTTTCTTT. Protein sequence: CASSGGAFF.

This clonotype ranks as medium-sized. The chain combines TRBV29-1 with TRBJ1-1; D is perhaps TRBD1 (6 bases). The V and J ends lost 5 bases and 1 base respectively, with 11 bases between them. The CDR3 length is 13 residues. From germline, CDR1 is SQVTM and CDR2 ANQGSEA. Written as DNA, the CDR3 is TGCAGCGTTATAGGACAGCCGAACACTGAAGCTTTCTTT. Amino acid sequence: CSVIGQPNTEAFF.

The chain couples TRBV27 to TRBJ2-7; D uncertain. Germline values: CDR1 MNHEY, CDR2 SMNVEV (reference sequence). Trimming removed 8 bases at V and 6 bases at J, with 8 bases between. The CDR3 extends over 10 amino acids. This CDR3 is CASGSLEQYF. The DNA of the CDR3 is TGTGCCAGCGGATCCCTCGAGCAGTACTTC.

The CDR3 region has the DNA TGTGCCAGCAGTTTAAATCACAGAATCACAGATACGCAGTATTTT. It yields the protein CASSLNHRITDTQYF. The V and J genes are TRBV12-3 or TRBV12-4 and TRBJ2-3; D is unresolved. CDR3 length: 15 residues. V lost 2 bases and J lost 2, with 11 bases in between.

The chain links TRBV19 to TRBJ1-5; D is perhaps TRBD1 (5 bases). Per germline, CDR1 LNHDA and CDR2 SQIVND (reference sequence). The CDR3 contains 14 residues. V was pared by 3 bases and J by 10 bases, with 16 bases between. This chain's CDR3 is CASSMGQLSSPQHF. The CDR3 DNA reads as TGTGCCAGTAGTATGGGGCAGTTGTCCAGCCCCCAGCATTTT.